These T cell receptor beta chains were read from a single sample in a study of shared clonotypes between healthy human individuals. Some clones are missing from TCRdb's copy, which holds only in-frame ones; the method was immunoSEQ multiplex PCR. The top ten clones hold about 9.4% of a sample with about 340,000 clones, more than 60% of them seen once. Material for sequencing was memory CD4+ T cells sorted from blood. These TCRs come from a man between 25 and 39 years old in good health. CDR3s leave out the opening cysteine and the closing phenylalanine or tryptophan. The order of the fields is clone size, V gene, CDR3 length, CDR3 protein. Not every row has a clone size; where given, it reads once, few, many or a size class.

size: NA
V: TRBV25-1
length: 12
CDR3: ASSVGGNYNEQF

size: NA
V: TRBV18
length: 16
CDR3: ASSPGLGTSRGYNEQF

size: NA
V: TRBV25-1
length: 10
CDR3: ASSPSGYEQY

size: NA
V: TRBV19
length: 13
CDR3: ASSGPSGWTGELF

size: NA
V: TRBV15
length: 14
CDR3: ATSRDLAGAGSEQY

size: NA
V: TRBV2
length: 10
CDR3: ASSEARGTQY

size: many
V: TRBV5-4
length: 14
CDR3: ASRDGGITYSYGYT

size: NA
V: TRBV4-3
length: 12
CDR3: ASSPGQPVTEAF

size: NA
V: TRBV6-1
length: 11
CDR3: ASRRTGIEKLF

size: NA
V: TRBV18
length: 10
CDR3: ASSPRGSEAF

size: NA
V: TRBV5-1
length: 12
CDR3: ASSSDPNTGELF

size: few
V: TRBV7-8
length: 17
CDR3: ASSAHRKGLSSNTGELF

size: NA
V: TRBV18
length: 13
CDR3: ASSLGQGELAGAG

size: NA
V: TRBV21-1
length: 16
CDR3: ASSKDRTGIELGTEAF

size: NA
V: TRBV6-1
length: 11
CDR3: ASGRALNEKLF

size: once
V: TRBV30
length: 10
CDR3: AWSDRGNEQY

size: NA
V: TRBV4-1
length: 13
CDR3: ASSQDRGSNQPQH

size: NA
V: TRBV19
length: 15
CDR3: ASKFGRLAGKHNEQF

size: NA
V: TRBV2
length: 11
CDR3: ASSGTHTDTQY

size: few
V: TRBV5-1
length: 13
CDR3: ASSVTGEAKNIQY

size: NA
V: TRBV5-1
length: 12
CDR3: ASSLVAANEKLF

size: NA
V: TRBV7-8
length: 14
CDR3: ASSPQTSGRAYEQY

size: NA
V: TRBV11-2
length: 13
CDR3: ASSWDRGNTGELF

size: once
V: TRBV7-2
length: 12
CDR3: ASSIDRGQETQY

size: NA
V: TRBV10-2
length: 14
CDR3: ARGFLNPVTNEKLF

size: NA
V: TRBV28
length: 13
CDR3: ASSPSPARSGGYG

size: NA
V: TRBV18
length: 10
CDR3: ASSPGYYEQY

size: NA
V: TRBV29-1
length: 11
CDR3: SVEQERTDGYT

size: NA
V: TRBV28
length: 14
CDR3: ASSLRGLPRTGELF

size: NA
V: TRBV5-6
length: 11
CDR3: ASSPRPGQPQH

size: NA
V: TRBV5-1
length: 12
CDR3: ASSVGTSRETQY

size: NA
V: TRBV13
length: 12
CDR3: ASLRRSGYNTQY

size: NA
V: TRBV28
length: 12
CDR3: ASSSDYPVTEAF

size: NA
V: TRBV29-1
length: 9
CDR3: SGGVTGELF

size: NA
V: TRBV7-2
length: 13
CDR3: ASSVQGTGANVLT

size: NA
V: TRBV5-1
length: 13
CDR3: ASSPRGGNTGELF

size: once
V: TRBV5-4
length: 14
CDR3: ASSLAGLARRNEQF

size: few
V: TRBV7-2
length: 12
CDR3: ASSYNSGANVLT

size: NA
V: TRBV7-9
length: 14
CDR3: ASRQRDSLSYNEQF

size: NA
V: TRBV5-8
length: 14
CDR3: ASSLVQGTIQETQY

size: NA
V: TRBV28
length: 13
CDR3: ASRLRSGTGYEQY

size: few
V: TRBV2
length: 9
CDR3: ARRQPHEQY

size: NA
V: TRBV19
length: 16
CDR3: ASRVWRGQGVTNTEAF